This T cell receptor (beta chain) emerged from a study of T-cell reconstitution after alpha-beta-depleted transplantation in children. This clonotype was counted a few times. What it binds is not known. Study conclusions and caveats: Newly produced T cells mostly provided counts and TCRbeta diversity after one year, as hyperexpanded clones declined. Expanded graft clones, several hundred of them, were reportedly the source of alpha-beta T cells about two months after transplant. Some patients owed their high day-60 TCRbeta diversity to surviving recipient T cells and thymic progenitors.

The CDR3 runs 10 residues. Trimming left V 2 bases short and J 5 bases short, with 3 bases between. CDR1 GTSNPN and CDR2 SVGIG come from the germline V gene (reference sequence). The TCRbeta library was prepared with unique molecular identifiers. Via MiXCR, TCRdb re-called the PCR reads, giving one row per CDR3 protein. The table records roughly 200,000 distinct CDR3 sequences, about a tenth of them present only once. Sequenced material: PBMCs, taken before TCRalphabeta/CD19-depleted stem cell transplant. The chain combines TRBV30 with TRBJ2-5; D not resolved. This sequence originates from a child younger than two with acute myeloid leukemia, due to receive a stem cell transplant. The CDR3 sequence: CAWSLETQYF. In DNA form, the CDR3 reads TGTGCCTGGAGTTTGGAGACCCAGTACTTC.